Below, one TCR beta chain is given with its context. These data are taken from a study of blood T cell repertoires in COVID-19. Study background: Samples taken during acute and convalescent COVID-19 were collected in the United States, Italy and Spain. Sources were T cells, B-cell-depleted T cells, or PBMCs; the material itself was cDNA or gDNA.

Germline V lookup: CDR1 ENHRY, CDR2 SYGVKD. This CDR3 region has 12 residues. With 4 bases removed from V and 5 bases from J, the gap between germline ends came to 6 bases. The assay was immunoSEQ multiplex PCR, and TCRdb's table has in-frame clones only and misses some. The table includes 150,000 to 200,000 clones, roughly 88% detected once. Sequencing was carried out using peripheral blood. The chain carries TRBV10-3 and TRBJ1-5; the D gene is possibly TRBD1 (5 bases). This TCR derives from a woman aged 80 or older with acute or convalescent COVID-19. This CDR3 is CAISAGDQPQHF. CDR3 coding DNA: TGTGCCATCAGTGCGGGGGATCAGCCCCAGCATTTT.